The next 30 T cell receptor beta chains were all read from a single sample in a study of blood T cell repertoires in COVID-19. Libraries were prepared by immunoSEQ multiplex PCR; TCRdb keeps only in-frame clonotypes and omits some of them. The table has around 110,000 clones, about 79% seen once. Sequencing used peripheral blood. The source is a woman in her sixties or seventies with acute or convalescent COVID-19.

The chain employs TRBV27 and TRBJ1-5, with a weak D call TRBD1 (5 bases). Germline lookup yields CDR1 MNHEY and CDR2 SMNVEV (reference sequence). The CDR3 is 15 residues long. Trimming cost V 6 bases and J 3 bases, with 15 bases left between them. The CDR3 reads CASRATGGDNQPQHF. CDR3 in DNA: TGTGCCAGCAGGGCGACGGGGGGGGACAATCAGCCCCAGCATTTT.

This clone was detected once. The chain is built from TRBV6-2 or TRBV6-3 and TRBJ1-1; possible D gene TRBD1, 5 bases. Trimming removed 5 bases from V and 1 base from J, with 20 bases in between. Germline V gives CDR1 MNHEY, CDR2 SVGEGT. The CDR3 is 17 residues long. CDR3 coding DNA: TGTGCCAGCAGTGACCCCCCAATGGGGCTAGGGAACACTGAAGCTTTCTTT. The encoded protein is CASSDPPMGLGNTEAFF.

This chain uses TRBV5-6 with TRBJ2-5, with TRBD2 as a possible D gene (7 bases). Trimming took off 2 bases at V and 4 bases at J, with 27 bases between the two ends. This CDR3 comprises 19 residues. The germline V gene has CDR1 SGHDT and CDR2 YYEEEE. CDR3 sequence reads: CASSFKITHGTAGAETQYF. DNA for the CDR3: TGTGCCAGCAGCTTCAAGATCACCCATGGGACCGCGGGGGCAGAGACCCAGTACTTC.

This chain links TRBV15 with TRBJ1-6; possible D gene TRBD1, 5 bases. The germline CDR1 and CDR2 sequences are LNHNV and YYDKDF (reference sequence). The CDR3 totals 14 residues. Trimming removed 1 base from V and 10 bases from J, with 11 bases in between. CDR3 nucleotides: TGTGCCACCAGCAGAGCTATTGCAGGGTCACCCCTCCACTTT. Encoded protein: CATSRAIAGSPLHF. The variable domain in full, completed from reference TRBV15 and TRBJ1-6, reads DAMVIQNPRYQVTQFGKPVTLSCSQTLNHNVMYWYQQKSSQAPKLLFHYYDKDFNNEADTPDNFQSRRPNTSFCFLDIRSPGLGDTAMYLCATSRAIAGSPLHFGNGTRLTVT.

The chain uses TRBV5-6 and TRBJ2-2; 8 bases match TRBD2. This CDR3 spans 19 amino acids. In germline, CDR1 is SGHDT, CDR2 YYEEEE. The V and J ends lost 2 bases and 3 bases, in that order; junction bases with no gene match: 15. The CDR3 sequence: CASSLGLGTSPPDTGELFF. In DNA form, the CDR3 reads TGTGCCAGCAGCTTAGGTCTCGGGACTAGTCCCCCGGACACCGGGGAGCTGTTTTTT.

The chain combines TRBV7-2 with TRBJ1-2; possible D gene TRBD1, 5 bases. Trimming stripped 0 bases from V and 8 bases from J, with 13 bases between. Germline values: CDR1 SGHTA, CDR2 FQGNSA. CDR3 length equals 14 residues. CDR3 nucleotides: TGTGCCAGCAGCTTAGCGGAAAGGGGCGGCGGCTACACCTTC. Amino acid sequence: CASSLAERGGGYTF.

V and J are TRBV9 and TRBJ2-5, with 10 bases identical to TRBD1. This CDR3 is built from 16 residues. V lost 3 bases to trimming and J lost 4 bases; unmatched junction nucleotides: 9. The germline CDR1 and CDR2 sequences are SGDLS and YYNGEE. This chain's CDR3 is CASSEWGQGIGETQYF. The DNA of the CDR3 is TGTGCCAGCAGCGAGTGGGGACAGGGGATAGGAGAGACCCAGTACTTC.

The chain carries TRBV6-4 and TRBJ2-3; D may be TRBD2 (6 bases). Germline CDR1 and CDR2: MRHNA and SNTAGT. Trimming cost V 3 bases and J 0 bases, with 16 bases left between them. The CDR3 has 17 amino acids. The CDR3 DNA reads as TGTGCCAGCAGTGAGTTCCGGGACTCCTACAGCACAGATACGCAGTATTTT. Amino acid sequence: CASSEFRDSYSTDTQYF.

The rearrangement joins TRBV14 to TRBJ2-7, with D possibly matching TRBD1 (5 bases). CDR3 length: 13 amino acids. The V and J ends lost 0 bases and 6 bases respectively, with 9 bases between them. Germline V gene data show CDR1 as SGHDN and CDR2 as FVKESK. The CDR3: CASSQDRVVEQYF. The DNA of the CDR3 is TGTGCCAGCAGCCAAGACAGGGTGGTCGAGCAGTACTTC.

The V call is TRBV18, the J call TRBJ2-7; D might be TRBD1 or TRBD2, each matching 6 bases. Germline assignment: CDR1 KGHSH and CDR2 LQKENI. The CDR3 contains 12 residues. The V end lost 5 bases, the J end lost 6 bases, and 11 bases lay between the germline ends. The CDR3 DNA follows: TGTGCCAGCTCAACACAGGGAGGCGAGCAGTACGTC. Amino acids: CASSTQGGEQYV.

The chain carries TRBV10-3 and TRBJ1-1; D gene uncertain. V was clipped by 2 bases and J by 11 bases, with 15 bases between them. The length of the CDR3 is 13 residues. Germline-derived CDR1 and CDR2 are ENHRY and SYGVKD. CDR3 region: CAISEPTRGWAFF. CDR3 coding DNA: TGTGCCATCAGTGAGCCGACCCGAGGGTGGGCTTTCTTT.

The chain uses TRBV10-3 and TRBJ1-5; tentatively, D is TRBD1 (5 bases). CDR1 is ENHRY, CDR2 SYGVKD, per germline. Trimming shortened V by 11 bases and J by 3 bases, and 32 bases separated the two germline ends. The CDR3 runs 19 residues. The CDR3 loop reads CALKTLDSQNLNFNQPQHF. The CDR3 DNA is TGTGCCCTCAAGACTCTAGACAGTCAAAATTTGAACTTCAATCAGCCCCAGCATTTT.

The chain is built from TRBV5-6 and TRBJ2-7; no clear D. Looked up from germline, CDR1 is SGHDT and CDR2 is YYEEEE. The CDR3 extends over 14 amino acids. V lost 0 bases, J lost 4 bases, and 11 bases lay in between. The DNA of the CDR3 is TGTGCCAGCAGCTTGGGAGGAGATCTATACGAGCAGTACTTC. It specifies CASSLGGDLYEQYF.

This clone was counted between two and nine times. The gene calls are TRBV7-2 and TRBJ1-2; D is ambiguous. This CDR3 has 14 amino acids. Germline CDR1 is SGHTA and CDR2 is FQGNSA. Trimming removed 1 base at V and 5 bases at J, with 11 bases between. The CDR3, as DNA: TGTGCCAGCAGCTTAGTCCCAGTCTTATATGGCTACACCTTC. Its protein product is CASSLVPVLYGYTF.

This clone has just one count. The chain is built from TRBV4-1 and TRBJ1-2; 9 bases align to TRBD1. After removal of 1 base from V and 8 bases from J, the junction contained 14 bases not matched to a gene. This CDR3 is built from 17 residues. Germline-derived CDR1 and CDR2 are MGHRA and YSYEKL. The CDR3 DNA reads as TGCGCCAGCAGCCAAGGGGAAGGGACAGGGAGTTTCCGAGGCTACACCTTC. Protein sequence: CASSQGEGTGSFRGYTF.

The V call is TRBV5-6, the J call TRBJ1-1; D unclear. The CDR3 covers 14 residues. Germline CDR1 and CDR2: SGHDT and YYEEEE. V was pared by 1 base and J by 3 bases, with 10 bases between. Written as DNA, the CDR3 is TGTGCCAGCAGCTTGAATCGGGGTGACACTGAAGCTTTCTTT. This sequence encodes CASSLNRGDTEAFF.

This chain links TRBV12-1 with TRBJ2-7; no DNA check was done on the table's D call, TRBD1. TRBV12-1 is an annotated pseudogene. The CDR3 is 18 amino acids. The CDR3 here is CASSFAVPAPGRSYEQYV. Here the CDR3 DNA reads TGTGCCAGCAGCTTTGCCGTCCCAGCACCAGGCCGCTCCTACGAGCAGTACGTC.

V is TRBV10-1 and J is TRBJ1-2, with D possibly matching TRBD1 (6 bases). The CDR3 length is 15 residues. V was clipped by 6 bases and J by 0 bases, with 14 bases between them. Germline V lookup: CDR1 WNHNN, CDR2 SYGVQD (reference sequence). CDR3 bases: TGCGCCAGCAGATACGACAGGACCCCTAACTATGGCTACACCTTC. Translation: CASRYDRTPNYGYTF.

At least ten counts were recorded for this clone. The chain carries TRBV5-6 and TRBJ1-1; no reliable D call. There are 13 residues in the CDR3. Germline V gives CDR1 SGHDT, CDR2 YYEEEE. Trimming shortened V by 6 bases and J by 1 base, and 10 bases separated the two germline ends. The CDR3 DNA sequence: TGTGCCAGCACCTATGAGAGGAACACTGAAGCTTTCTTT. Amino acids: CASTYERNTEAFF. The full variable domain, rest sourced from reference TRBV5-6 and TRBJ1-1, is DAGVTQSPTHLIKTRGQQVTLRCSPKSGHDTVSWYQQALGQGPQFIFQYYEEEERQRGNFPDRFSGHQFPNYSSELNVNALLLGDSALYLCASTYERNTEAFFGQGTRLTVV.

CDR3 coding DNA: TGTGCCAGCAGATCGGGACAGGGGTCTCCGGGCGGGGAGCTGTTTTTT. Protein product: CASRSGQGSPGGELFF. The V gene is TRBV5-4, the J gene TRBJ2-2; TRBD1 aligns across 10 bases. The junction had 11 bases not matched to a gene; V was cut back by 5 bases and J by 7 bases. Per the germline V gene, CDR1 is SGHNT and CDR2 is YYREEE (reference sequence). There are 16 residues in the CDR3.

The chain recombines TRBV19 with TRBJ2-5; 11 bases match TRBD2. Germline CDR1 and CDR2: LNHDA and SQIVND (reference sequence). The CDR3 consists of 14 residues. After removal of 4 bases from V and 3 bases from J, the junction contained 1 base not matched to a gene. CDR3 DNA sequence: TGTGCCAGTAGTAAACTAGCGGGGGAAGAGACCCAGTACTTC. Amino acids: CASSKLAGEETQYF.

V is TRBV7-2 and J is TRBJ2-7; D perhaps matches TRBD2 (7 bases). V gave up 7 bases and J gave up 6 bases, with 19 bases separating them. Looked up from germline, CDR1 is SGHTA and CDR2 is FQGNSA. The CDR3 has 14 residues. DNA of the CDR3: TGTGCCAGCACCCTAGGGGGGGGGCCGGGCGAGCAGTACTTC. Translation gives CASTLGGGPGEQYF.

Only one count was recorded for this clone. CDR3 residues: CASSKGGLAGRDNEQFF. The CDR3 DNA reads TGTGCCAGCAGCAAAGGGGGACTAGCGGGGAGGGACAATGAGCAGTTCTTC. This chain uses TRBV21-1 with TRBJ2-1; TRBD2 is the table's D call and was not checked against the DNA. TRBV21-1 is listed as a pseudogene. This CDR3 spans 17 amino acids.

The J gene is TRBJ1-1, the V gene TRBV18, with 8 positions matching TRBD1. This CDR3 is built from 15 residues. The J segment lost 6 bases and the V segment lost 3 bases, leaving 9 bases of the junction unmatched. CDR1 KGHSH and CDR2 LQKENI come from the germline V gene. CDR3 nucleotides: TGTGCCAGCTCACCCCGACAGGGGCCCCTATCTGAAGCTTTCTTT. Its protein product is CASSPRQGPLSEAFF.

The chain recombines TRBV3-1 (or the pseudogene TRBV3-2) with TRBJ1-6, with 11 bases lining up with TRBD1. V gave up 3 bases and J gave up 10 bases; unmatched junction bases: 2. The CDR3 length is 14 residues. Germline CDR1 is LGHDT and CDR2 is YNNKEL (reference sequence). CDR3 coding DNA: TGTGCCAGCAGCCAGGACAGGGGGCAGTCACCCCTCCACTTT. Translation gives CASSQDRGQSPLHF.

This clone qualifies as medium-sized. The chain has TRBV7-9 and TRBJ1-1, with 7 bases aligning to TRBD1. With V trimmed by 5 bases and J by 5 bases, 8 bases remained unmatched. The CDR3 extends over 14 amino acids. Germline CDR1 reads SEHNR; CDR2 reads FQNEAQ (reference sequence). The CDR3 DNA sequence: TGTGCCAGCAGCACCTATACAGGGGAAACTGAAGCTTTCTTT. The encoded protein is CASSTYTGETEAFF.

The chain carries TRBV5-1 and TRBJ2-3; a possible D gene is TRBD2 (6 bases). The CDR3 runs to 14 residues. Germline CDR1 SGHRS, CDR2 YFSETQ. Trimming removed 0 bases at V and 5 bases at J, with 10 bases between. CDR3 sequence: CASSLAFGGDTQYF. The CDR3 DNA is TGCGCCAGCAGCTTGGCCTTCGGGGGAGATACGCAGTATTTT.

This clone occurred a few times. This sequence joins TRBV7-6 and TRBJ1-5; 9 positions agree with TRBD1. After removal of 0 bases from V and 0 bases from J, the junction contained 9 bases not matched to a gene. The CDR3 sequence is 19 residues long. Per the germline V gene, CDR1 is SGHVS and CDR2 is FNYEAQ. The CDR3 loop reads CASSLARDRDQHSNQPQHF. The CDR3 nucleotides are TGTGCCAGCAGCTTAGCGCGGGACAGGGACCAACATAGCAATCAGCCCCAGCATTTT.

The chain couples TRBV19 to TRBJ1-1; 11 bases line up with TRBD1. Losses at the gene ends were 6 bases for V and 5 bases for J; bases not matched to a gene: 5. The CDR3 has 14 amino acids. CDR1 is LNHDA and CDR2 is SQIVND in the germline V gene (reference sequence). CDR3 region: CASRPDRGRTEAFF. DNA of the CDR3: TGTGCCAGTAGGCCGGACAGGGGGCGGACTGAAGCTTTCTTT.

The chain combines TRBV29-1 with TRBJ2-2, with TRBD2 as a possible D gene (6 bases). Trimming cost V 7 bases and J 5 bases, with 14 bases left between them. This CDR3 has 13 amino acids. Per the germline V gene, CDR1 is SQVTM and CDR2 is ANQGSEA. CDR3 loop: CSGRRGGTGELFF. Here the CDR3 DNA reads TGCAGCGGGAGGAGGGGCGGGACCGGGGAGCTGTTTTTT.